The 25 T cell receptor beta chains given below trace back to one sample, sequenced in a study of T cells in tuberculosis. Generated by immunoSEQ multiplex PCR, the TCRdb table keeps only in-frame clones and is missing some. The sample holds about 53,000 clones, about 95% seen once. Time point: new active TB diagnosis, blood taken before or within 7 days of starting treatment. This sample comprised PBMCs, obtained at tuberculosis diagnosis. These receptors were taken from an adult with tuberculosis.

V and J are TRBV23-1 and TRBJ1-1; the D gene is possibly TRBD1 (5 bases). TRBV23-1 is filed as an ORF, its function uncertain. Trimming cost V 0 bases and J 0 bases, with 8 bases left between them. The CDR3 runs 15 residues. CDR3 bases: TGCGCCAGCAGTCAATCGTCACAGGTGAACACTGAAGCTTTCTTT. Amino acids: CASSQSSQVNTEAFF.

The CDR3 nucleotides read TGTGCCAGCTCACCGTCAGGGGTAACACCCGTGGGCTACACCTTC. It specifies CASSPSGVTPVGYTF. The J gene is TRBJ1-2, the V gene TRBV18, with D possibly being TRBD1 (6 bases). Germline lookup yields CDR1 KGHSH and CDR2 LQKENI. The CDR3 extends over 15 amino acids. Trimming took 3 bases from V and 8 from J, leaving 19 bases between them.

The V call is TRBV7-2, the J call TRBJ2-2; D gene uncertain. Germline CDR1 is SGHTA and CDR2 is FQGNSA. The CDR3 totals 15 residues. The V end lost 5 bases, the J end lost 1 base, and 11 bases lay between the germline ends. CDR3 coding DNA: TGTGCCAGCAGCCCAACCTACGGGAACACCGGGGAGCTGTTTTTT. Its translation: CASSPTYGNTGELFF.

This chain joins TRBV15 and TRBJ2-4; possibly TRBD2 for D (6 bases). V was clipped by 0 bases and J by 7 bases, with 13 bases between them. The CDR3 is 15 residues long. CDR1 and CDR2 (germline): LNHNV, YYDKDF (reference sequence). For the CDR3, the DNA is TGTGCCACCAGCAGAGATCGCAGCAGCGGGAACATTCAGTACTTC. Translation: CATSRDRSSGNIQYF.

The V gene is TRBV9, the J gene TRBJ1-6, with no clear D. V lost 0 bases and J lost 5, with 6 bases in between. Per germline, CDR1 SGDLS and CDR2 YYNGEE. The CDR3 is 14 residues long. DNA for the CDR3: TGTGCCAGCAGCGTAGACGGTAATAATTCACCCCTCCACTTT. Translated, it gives CASSVDGNNSPLHF.

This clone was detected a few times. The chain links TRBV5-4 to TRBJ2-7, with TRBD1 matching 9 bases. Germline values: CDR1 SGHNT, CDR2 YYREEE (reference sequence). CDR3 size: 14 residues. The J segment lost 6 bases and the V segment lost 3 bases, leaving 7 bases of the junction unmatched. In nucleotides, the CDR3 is TGTGCCAGCAGCTCGGGACAGGGCAAACGCGAGCAGTACTTC. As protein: CASSSGQGKREQYF.

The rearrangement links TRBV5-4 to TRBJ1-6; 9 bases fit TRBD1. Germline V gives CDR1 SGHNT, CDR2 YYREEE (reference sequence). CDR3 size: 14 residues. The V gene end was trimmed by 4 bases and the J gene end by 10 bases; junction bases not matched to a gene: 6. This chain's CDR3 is CASSRDRVKSPLHF. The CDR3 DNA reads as TGTGCCAGCAGCCGGGACAGGGTAAAATCACCCCTCCACTTT. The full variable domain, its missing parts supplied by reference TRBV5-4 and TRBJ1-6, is ETGVTQSPTHLIKTRGQQVTLRCSSQSGHNTVSWYQQALGQGPQFIFQYYREEENGRGNFPPRFSGLQFPNYSSELNVNALELDDSALYLCASSRDRVKSPLHFGNGTRLTVT.

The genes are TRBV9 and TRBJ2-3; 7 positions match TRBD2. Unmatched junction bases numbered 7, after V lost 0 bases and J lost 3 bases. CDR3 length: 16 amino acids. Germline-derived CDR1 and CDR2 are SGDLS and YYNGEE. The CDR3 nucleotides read TGTGCCAGCAGCGTAGCAACAGCGGGGCTTACAGATACGCAGTATTTT. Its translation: CASSVATAGLTDTQYF.

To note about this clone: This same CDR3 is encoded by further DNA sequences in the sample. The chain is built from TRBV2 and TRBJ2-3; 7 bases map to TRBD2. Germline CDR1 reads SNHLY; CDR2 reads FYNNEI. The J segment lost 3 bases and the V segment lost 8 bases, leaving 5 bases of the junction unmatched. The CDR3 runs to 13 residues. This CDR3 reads CASSERGTDTQYF. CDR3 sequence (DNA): TGTGCCAGCTCGGAGCGGGGTACAGATACGCAGTATTTT.

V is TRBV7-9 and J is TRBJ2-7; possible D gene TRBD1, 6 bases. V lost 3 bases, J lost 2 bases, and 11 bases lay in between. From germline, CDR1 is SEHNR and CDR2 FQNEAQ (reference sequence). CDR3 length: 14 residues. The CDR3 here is CASSFRDTPYEQYF. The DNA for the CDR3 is TGTGCCAGCAGCTTCCGGGACACCCCCTACGAGCAGTACTTC.

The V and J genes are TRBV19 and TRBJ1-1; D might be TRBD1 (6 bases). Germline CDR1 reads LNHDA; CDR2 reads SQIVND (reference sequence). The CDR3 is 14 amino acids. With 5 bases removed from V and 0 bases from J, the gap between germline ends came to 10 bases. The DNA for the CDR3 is TGTGCCAGTAGTCAGGGGTTCATGAACACTGAAGCTTTCTTT. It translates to CASSQGFMNTEAFF.

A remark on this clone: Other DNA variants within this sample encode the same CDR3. In nucleotides, the CDR3 is TGCGCCAGCAGCTTGGACCTAGCTTCTTCCTACGAGCAGTACTTC. Its translation is CASSLDLASSYEQYF. This sequence joins TRBV5-1 and TRBJ2-7; possible D gene TRBD2, 5 bases. The V end lost 0 bases, the J end lost 1 base, and 11 bases lay between the germline ends. CDR1 is SGHRS, CDR2 YFSETQ, per germline. The CDR3 sequence is 15 residues long.

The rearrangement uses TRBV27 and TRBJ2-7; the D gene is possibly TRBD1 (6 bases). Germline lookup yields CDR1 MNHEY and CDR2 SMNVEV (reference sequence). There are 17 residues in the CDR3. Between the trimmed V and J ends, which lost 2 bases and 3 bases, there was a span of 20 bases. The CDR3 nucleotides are TGTGCCAGCAGTTTAAGGACAGCCCTCTCCCCTGTCTACGAGCAGTACTTC. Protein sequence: CASSLRTALSPVYEQYF.

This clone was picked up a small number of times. The CDR3 nucleotides are TGTGCCAGTACAGGACACCAGCGGGGTGAGCAGTTCTTC. Translating gives CASTGHQRGEQFF. This sequence joins TRBV19 and TRBJ2-1, with 7 bases identical to TRBD2. The CDR3 extends over 13 amino acids. Per the germline V gene, CDR1 is LNHDA and CDR2 is SQIVND (reference sequence). V was pared by 7 bases and J by 9 bases, with 9 bases of the junction left unmatched.

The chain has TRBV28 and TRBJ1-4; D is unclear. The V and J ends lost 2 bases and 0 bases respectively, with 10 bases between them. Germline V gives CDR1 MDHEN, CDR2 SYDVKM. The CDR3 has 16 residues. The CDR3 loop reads CASSLDYDATNEKLFF. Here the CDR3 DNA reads TGTGCCAGCAGTTTAGACTACGATGCAACTAATGAAAAACTGTTTTTT.

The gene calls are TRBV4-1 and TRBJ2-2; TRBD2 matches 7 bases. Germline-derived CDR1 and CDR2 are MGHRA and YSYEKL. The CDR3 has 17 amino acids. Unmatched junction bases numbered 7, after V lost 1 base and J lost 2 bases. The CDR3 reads CASSQGLGGSNTGELFF. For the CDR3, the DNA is TGCGCCAGCAGCCAAGGTCTGGGCGGGAGTAACACCGGGGAGCTGTTTTTT.

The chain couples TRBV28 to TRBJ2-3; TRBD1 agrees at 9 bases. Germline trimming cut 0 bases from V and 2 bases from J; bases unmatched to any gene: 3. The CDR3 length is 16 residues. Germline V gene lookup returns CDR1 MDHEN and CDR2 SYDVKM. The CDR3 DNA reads TGTGCCAGCAGTTTATGGACAGGGGGGTTCACAGATACGCAGTATTTT. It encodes CASSLWTGGFTDTQYF.

The CDR3 nucleotides read TGTGCCAGCAAATACCTCCTCGACAGGGGGCTGCATCAGCCCCAGCATTTT. Its translation: CASKYLLDRGLHQPQHF. The chain carries TRBV28 and TRBJ1-5, with 10 positions matching TRBD1. This CDR3 has 17 residues. The junction had 14 bases not matched to a gene; V was cut back by 7 bases and J by 5 bases. In germline, CDR1 is MDHEN, CDR2 SYDVKM.

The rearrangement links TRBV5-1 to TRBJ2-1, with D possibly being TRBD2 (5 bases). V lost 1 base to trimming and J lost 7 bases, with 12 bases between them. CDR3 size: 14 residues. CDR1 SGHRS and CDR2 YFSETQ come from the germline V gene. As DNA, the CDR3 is TGCGCCAGCAGCTTGTGGGGTTCGGGGAATGAGCAGTTCTTC. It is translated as CASSLWGSGNEQFF.

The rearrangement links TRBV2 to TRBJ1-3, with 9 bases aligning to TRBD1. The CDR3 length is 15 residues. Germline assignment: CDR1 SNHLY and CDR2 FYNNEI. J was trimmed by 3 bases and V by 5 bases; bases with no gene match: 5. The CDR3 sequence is CASSRRDRDGNTIYF. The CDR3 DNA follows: TGTGCCAGCAGTCGTCGGGACAGGGATGGAAACACCATATATTTT.

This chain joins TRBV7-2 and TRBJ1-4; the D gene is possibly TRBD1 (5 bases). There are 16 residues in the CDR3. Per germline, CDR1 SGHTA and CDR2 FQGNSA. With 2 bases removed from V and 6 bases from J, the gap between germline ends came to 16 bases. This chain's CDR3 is CASSLLGGGDDEKLFF. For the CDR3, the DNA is TGTGCCAGCAGCTTACTTGGTGGAGGGGACGATGAAAAACTGTTTTTT.

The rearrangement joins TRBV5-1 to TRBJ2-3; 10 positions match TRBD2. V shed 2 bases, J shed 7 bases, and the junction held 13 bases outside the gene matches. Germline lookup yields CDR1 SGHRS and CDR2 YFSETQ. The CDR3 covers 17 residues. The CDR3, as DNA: TGCGCCAGCAGCTTCCGATTAGCGGGAGGCCGTGGGAATACGCAGTATTTT. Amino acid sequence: CASSFRLAGGRGNTQYF.

The CDR3 protein is CAISENPSSYNEQFF. The DNA of the CDR3 is TGTGCCATCAGTGAAAATCCGAGCTCCTACAATGAGCAGTTCTTC. The V and J genes are TRBV10-3 and TRBJ2-1; no reliable D call. Between the trimmed V and J ends, which lost 3 bases and 0 bases, there was a span of 9 bases. This CDR3 has 15 amino acids. CDR1 and CDR2 from the germline V gene are ENHRY and SYGVKD.

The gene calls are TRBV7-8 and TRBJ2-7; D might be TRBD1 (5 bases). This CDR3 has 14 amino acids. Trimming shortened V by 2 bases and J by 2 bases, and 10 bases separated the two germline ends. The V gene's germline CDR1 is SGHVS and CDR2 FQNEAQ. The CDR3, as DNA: TGTGCCAGCAGCTTAACCGACAGAACCTACGAGCAGTACTTC. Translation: CASSLTDRTYEQYF.

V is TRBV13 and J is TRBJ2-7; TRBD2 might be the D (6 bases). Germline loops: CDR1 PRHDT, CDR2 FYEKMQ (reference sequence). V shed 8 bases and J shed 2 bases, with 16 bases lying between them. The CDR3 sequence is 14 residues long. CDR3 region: CASRFGGSAYEQYF. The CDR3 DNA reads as TGTGCCAGCCGATTCGGGGGTAGCGCCTACGAGCAGTACTTC.